This T cell receptor beta chain was sequenced for a study of OX40 agonist ivuxolimab in advanced cancers. On the study more broadly: Each dose-escalation patient presented with hepatocellular carcinoma, melanoma, renal cell or head and neck cancer.

Libraries were prepared by immunoSEQ multiplex PCR; TCRdb keeps only in-frame clonotypes and omits some of them. Of 20,000 to 25,000 clones detected, approximately 83% appear once; the ten largest clones hold 35% to 40%. Losses at the gene ends were 5 bases for V and 1 base for J; bases not matched to a gene: 19. Germline values: CDR1 SEHNR, CDR2 FQNEAQ (reference sequence). CDR3 length: 19 amino acids. The sequence was obtained from an adult with an advanced solid tumor such as melanoma, head and neck, liver or kidney cancer. Material: CD4+ or CD8+ T cells sorted from blood, obtained in a trial of the OX40 agonist ivuxolimab. V gene TRBV7-9 combines with J gene TRBJ2-5; 7 bases agree with TRBD1. The CDR3 DNA reads TGTGCCAGCAGCCCAACAATCCCCGCCCAAACAGGGGTCCAAGAGACCCAGTACTTC. It codes for CASSPTIPAQTGVQETQYF.